These 19 T cell receptor beta chains came from one sample sequenced in a study of blood T cell repertoires in COVID-19. Generated by immunoSEQ multiplex PCR, the TCRdb table keeps only in-frame clones and is missing some. The repertoire has 150,000 to 200,000 clones, around 87% of them found once; the top ten carry 0.99%. Source material: peripheral blood. The receptor source for this set is a man younger than 30 with acute or convalescent COVID-19.

V usage is TRBV28 and J usage is TRBJ2-7, with D tentatively TRBD2 (6 bases). This CDR3 region has 13 residues. Germline assignment: CDR1 MDHEN and CDR2 SYDVKM. V was cut by 7 bases and J by 4 bases, with 14 bases left in between. The CDR3 sequence is CASIPRRGYEQYV. CDR3 nucleotide sequence: TGTGCCAGCATCCCTCGGCGGGGTTACGAGCAGTACGTC.

The genes are TRBV30 and TRBJ1-1; possible D gene TRBD1, 5 bases. V was pared by 2 bases and J by 4 bases, with 11 bases between. CDR3 size: 13 residues. Germline assignment: CDR1 GTSNPN and CDR2 SVGIG (reference sequence). This chain's CDR3 is CAWSPDSRTEAFF. For the CDR3, the DNA is TGTGCCTGGAGTCCCGACAGTCGCACTGAAGCTTTCTTT.

This clone was recorded only once. The rearrangement links TRBV6-1 to TRBJ1-1, with TRBD1 identical over 10 bases. This CDR3 region has 16 residues. From germline, CDR1 is MNHNS and CDR2 SASEGT. Germline trimming cut 1 base from V and 1 base from J; bases unmatched to any gene: 3. The CDR3 loop reads CASSEGTGGPNTEAFF. CDR3 sequence (DNA): TGTGCCAGCAGTGAAGGGACAGGGGGACCGAACACTGAAGCTTTCTTT.

The CDR3 DNA reads TGTGCCAGTAAAACCCGGGGGAGTGATACGCAGTATTTT. It translates to CASKTRGSDTQYF. The chain carries TRBV19 and TRBJ2-3; tentatively, D is TRBD2 (6 bases). Looked up from germline, CDR1 is LNHDA and CDR2 is SQIVND (reference sequence). Trimming cost V 7 bases and J 6 bases, with 14 bases left between them. This CDR3 comprises 13 residues.

The CDR3 DNA reads as TGCAGCGTTCGTCAACAGGGGTCTAATGAAAAACTGTTTTTT. Protein sequence: CSVRQQGSNEKLFF. The rearrangement joins TRBV29-1 to TRBJ1-4, with 7 positions matching TRBD1. This CDR3 comprises 14 residues. CDR1 is SQVTM, CDR2 ANQGSEA, per germline. The V gene end was trimmed by 5 bases and the J gene end by 3 bases; junction bases not matched to a gene: 6.

A single count supports this clone. CDR3 DNA: TGTGCCAGTAGGACACCCTCGGGACACCTAAACTATGGCTACACCTTC. Residues: CASRTPSGHLNYGYTF. The rearrangement links TRBV19 to TRBJ1-2, with a weak D call TRBD1 (6 bases). This CDR3 contains 16 residues. V lost 6 bases, J lost 2 bases, and 19 bases lay in between. Germline V gives CDR1 LNHDA, CDR2 SQIVND (reference sequence).

V is TRBV24-1 and J is TRBJ1-5; unclear D gene. The V end was cut by 3 bases, the J end by 5 bases, with 10 bases between. The CDR3 consists of 14 residues. CDR1 and CDR2 (germline): KGHDR, SFDVKD. CDR3: CATSDVDGDQPQHF. CDR3 in DNA: TGTGCCACCAGTGATGTAGACGGAGATCAGCCCCAGCATTTT.

V usage is TRBV9 and J usage is TRBJ1-4; TRBD1 agrees at 9 bases. Germline CDR1 SGDLS, CDR2 YYNGEE. Germline trimming cut 3 bases from V and 7 bases from J; bases unmatched to any gene: 4. This CDR3 is 14 amino acids long. CDR3 in DNA: TGTGCCAGCAGCGGGGGGACAGGGATTGAAAAACTGTTTTTT. Its translation is CASSGGTGIEKLFF.

The chain is built from TRBV30 and TRBJ2-6, with TRBD1 identical over 9 bases. The CDR3 is 18 amino acids. J was trimmed by 2 bases and V by 1 base; bases with no gene match: 9. The germline V gene has CDR1 GTSNPN and CDR2 SVGIG (reference sequence). The CDR3 sequence is CAWSAPGQGRAGANVLTF. CDR3 DNA: TGTGCCTGGAGTGCCCCGGGACAGGGTAGGGCTGGGGCCAACGTCCTGACTTTC.

The V gene is TRBV4-1, the J gene TRBJ1-2; TRBD1 aligns across 12 bases. The germline gives CDR1 MGHRA, CDR2 YSYEKL. V trimming: 0 bases; J trimming: 5 bases; junction bases outside the gene matches: 7. The CDR3 runs to 17 residues. The CDR3 nucleotides are TGCGCCAGCAGCCAAGAACAAGGGACAGGGGGCAGATATGGCTACACCTTC. Residues: CASSQEQGTGGRYGYTF.

This chain joins TRBV4-1 and TRBJ2-1; perhaps TRBD1 as D (5 bases). The CDR3 contains 13 residues. Germline CDR1 MGHRA, CDR2 YSYEKL. The V end lost 4 bases, the J end lost 8 bases, and 12 bases lay between the germline ends. The CDR3 DNA reads TGCGCCAGCAGCCCCCGAAGGGGCGATGAGCAGTTCTTC. Its protein product is CASSPRRGDEQFF.

The V and J genes are TRBV5-8 and TRBJ2-1; D may be TRBD1 (5 bases). With 0 bases removed from V and 1 base from J, the gap between germline ends came to 8 bases. CDR3 length: 15 amino acids. Germline V gene data show CDR1 as SGHTS and CDR2 as YDEGEE. The CDR3 DNA follows: TGTGCCAGCAGCTTGGAGGCAGGGTCCTACAATGAGCAGTTCTTC. It is translated as CASSLEAGSYNEQFF.

This clone was detected a few times. The rearrangement links TRBV29-1 to TRBJ2-5; TRBD1 matches at 8 bases. Germline assignment: CDR1 SQVTM and CDR2 ANQGSEA. The CDR3 is 16 residues long. V lost 1 base, J lost 4 bases, and 11 bases stayed unmatched. In DNA, the CDR3 is TGCAGCGTTGAAGTTGATATGACAGGGGCGCGAGAGACCCAGTACTTC. Amino acids: CSVEVDMTGARETQYF.

Only one count was recorded for this clone. The chain employs TRBV10-3 and TRBJ1-1; D is possibly TRBD1 (5 bases). With 6 bases removed from V and 4 bases from J, the gap between germline ends came to 15 bases. From germline, CDR1 is ENHRY and CDR2 SYGVKD. The CDR3 sequence is 14 residues long. The CDR3: CAIRPDIPGTEAFF. For the CDR3, the DNA is TGTGCCATCAGACCGGACATACCGGGCACTGAAGCTTTCTTT.

The V call is TRBV7-6, the J call TRBJ2-4, with TRBD1 matching over 7 bases. Germline values: CDR1 SGHVS, CDR2 FNYEAQ. Trimming cost V 5 bases and J 1 base; bases outside gene matches: 8. CDR3 length: 16 residues. The DNA for the CDR3 is TGTGCCAGCAGCCCCACAGACAGGGAGGCCAAAAACATTCAGTACTTC. It codes for CASSPTDREAKNIQYF.

The chain is built from TRBV27 and TRBJ1-3; D is undetermined. Trimming took off 4 bases at V and 0 bases at J, with 4 bases between the two ends. Germline loops: CDR1 MNHEY, CDR2 SMNVEV (reference sequence). There are 13 residues in the CDR3. The DNA of the CDR3 is TGTGCCAGCAGTTCCTTCTCTGGAAACACCATATATTTT. It yields the protein CASSSFSGNTIYF.

The chain uses TRBV19 and TRBJ1-1; no firm D call. In germline, CDR1 is LNHDA, CDR2 SQIVND (reference sequence). This CDR3 has 15 residues. V was cut by 0 bases and J by 4 bases, with 12 bases left in between. CDR3 amino acids: CASSIEVVTITEAFF. The CDR3 DNA follows: TGTGCCAGTAGTATAGAAGTAGTCACTATCACTGAAGCTTTCTTT.

This chain connects TRBV6-5 to TRBJ1-2, with 7 bases matching TRBD1. This CDR3 region has 15 residues. CDR1 is MNHEY, CDR2 SVGAGI, per germline. V shed 0 bases, J shed 8 bases, and the junction held 9 bases outside the gene matches. CDR3 nucleotides: TGTGCCAGCAGTTACTCAAGACAGGGAGAAAGGGGCTACACCTTC. Residues: CASSYSRQGERGYTF.

This chain connects TRBV4-1 to TRBJ2-5, with D uncertain. This CDR3 region has 14 residues. The germline V gene encodes CDR1 MGHRA and CDR2 YSYEKL. The V end lost 1 base, the J end lost 0 bases, and 6 bases lay between the germline ends. This chain's CDR3 is CASSQGAYQETQYF. Here the CDR3 DNA reads TGCGCCAGCAGCCAAGGTGCGTACCAAGAGACCCAGTACTTC.